One sample yielded the 19 T cell receptor beta chains listed below, sequenced in a study of OX40 agonist ivuxolimab in advanced cancers. Profiled with immunoSEQ multiplex PCR; TCRdb holds only in-frame clones, not every one. This table has over 75,000 clones, about 93% appearing once. This material consisted of CD4+ or CD8+ T cells sorted from blood, taken in a trial of the OX40 agonist ivuxolimab. The receptors were gathered from an adult with an advanced solid tumor such as melanoma, head and neck, liver or kidney cancer.

The rearrangement uses TRBV28 and TRBJ1-1, with D possibly TRBD1 on 5 matching bases. The CDR3 runs 14 residues. The V gene's germline CDR1 is MDHEN and CDR2 SYDVKM. V shed 7 bases and J shed 5 bases, with 17 bases lying between them. The CDR3 here is CASMQNQGWTEAFF. The CDR3, as DNA: TGTGCCAGCATGCAGAATCAGGGTTGGACTGAAGCTTTCTTT.

V usage is TRBV27 and J usage is TRBJ1-5; 10 bases agree with TRBD1. The germline gives CDR1 MNHEY, CDR2 SMNVEV (reference sequence). Trimming took 5 bases from V and 7 from J; bases not matched to a gene: 14. This CDR3 has 17 residues. DNA for the CDR3: TGTGCCAGCAGTCCCATCCGGACAGGGGGAGTAGGACAGCCCCAGCATTTT. The encoded protein is CASSPIRTGGVGQPQHF.

The CDR3 region has the DNA TGTGCCAGCAGCTTCTCATCGACGGGAGGCACTGAAGCTTTCTTT. It specifies CASSFSSTGGTEAFF. The chain combines TRBV5-4 with TRBJ1-1; D uncertain. The germline gives CDR1 SGHNT, CDR2 YYREEE (reference sequence). The CDR3 length is 15 residues. V was cut by 2 bases and J by 4 bases, with 15 bases left in between.

The chain's CDR3 is CASSLSGLGNQPQHF. CDR3 DNA: TGTGCCAGCAGCTTATCCGGGCTAGGCAATCAGCCCCAGCATTTT. The gene calls are TRBV11-2 and TRBJ1-5; D is unresolved. This CDR3 has 15 amino acids. CDR1 is SGHAT, CDR2 FQNNGV, per germline. V was pared by 2 bases and J by 2 bases, with 10 bases between. The variable domain in full, completed from reference TRBV11-2 and TRBJ1-5, reads EAGVAQSPRYKIIEKRQSVAFWCNPISGHATLYWYQQILGQGPKLLIQFQNNGVVDDSQLPKDRFSAERLKGVDSTLKIQPAKLEDSAVYLCASSLSGLGNQPQHFGDGTRLSIL.

This clone was picked up one time. J is TRBJ2-1 and V is TRBV27; D remains unclear. V lost 6 bases and J lost 3, with 6 bases in between. This CDR3 spans 12 amino acids. The germline CDR1 and CDR2 sequences are MNHEY and SMNVEV (reference sequence). DNA of the CDR3: TGTGCCAGCAGCCGGATCTACAATGAGCAGTTCTTC. Translated: CASSRIYNEQFF.

This CDR3 is CASSVGTAWGYGYTF. For the CDR3, the DNA is TGTGCCAGCAGCGTAGGAACAGCCTGGGGCTATGGCTACACCTTC. The chain is built from TRBV9 and TRBJ1-2, with no clear D. The CDR3 is made up of 15 amino acids. V was clipped by 0 bases and J by 4 bases, with 13 bases between them. The germline CDR1 and CDR2 sequences are SGDLS and YYNGEE. Full variable domain (remainder filled in from reference TRBV9 and TRBJ1-2): DSGVTQTPKHLITATGQRVTLRCSPRSGDLSVYWYQQSLDQGLQFLIQYYNGEERAKGNILERFSAQQFPDLHSELNLSSLELGDSALYFCASSVGTAWGYGYTFGSGTRLTVV.

The genes are TRBV6-5 and TRBJ2-3; a possible D gene is TRBD2 (6 bases). CDR1 is MNHEY, CDR2 SVGAGI, per germline. Between the trimmed V and J ends, which lost 0 bases and 4 bases, there was a span of 14 bases. The CDR3 is 16 residues long. CDR3 DNA: TGTGCCAGCAGTTACTCGACTAGTCCCCTTTCAGATACGCAGTATTTT. The encoded protein is CASSYSTSPLSDTQYF.

CDR3 residues: CSVLEITDTQYF. The CDR3 DNA reads as TGCAGCGTTCTTGAGATCACAGATACGCAGTATTTT. V and J are TRBV29-1 and TRBJ2-3, with D hard to call. Germline V lookup: CDR1 SQVTM, CDR2 ANQGSEA. This CDR3 is 12 amino acids long. The V and J ends lost 5 bases and 2 bases respectively, with 8 bases between them.

The J gene is TRBJ2-6, the V gene TRBV11-3, with TRBD1 as a possible D gene (5 bases). Germline CDR1 SGHNT, CDR2 YENEEA. The V end lost 5 bases, the J end lost 0 bases, and 8 bases lay between the germline ends. This CDR3 has 15 residues. The CDR3, as DNA: TGTGCCAGCAGCCAAGGGGTCTCTGGGGCCAACGTCCTGACTTTC. Translated, it gives CASSQGVSGANVLTF. Complete variable domain (other parts from reference TRBV11-3 and TRBJ2-6): EAGVVQSPRYKIIEKKQPVAFWCNPISGHNTLYWYLQNLGQGPELLIRYENEEAVDDSQLPKDRFSAERLKGVDSTLKIQPAELGDSAVYLCASSQGVSGANVLTFGAGSRLTVL.

This chain uses TRBV7-8 with TRBJ2-5; D remains ambiguous. The V gene's germline CDR1 is SGHVS and CDR2 FQNEAQ. The CDR3 consists of 13 residues. V lost 0 bases to trimming and J lost 2 bases, with 4 bases between them. DNA for the CDR3: TGTGCCAGCAGCTTAGCGACTCAAGAGACCCAGTACTTC. Protein: CASSLATQETQYF.

J is TRBJ2-3 and V is TRBV4-1; TRBD2 matches at 10 bases. Unmatched junction bases numbered 13, after V lost 0 bases and J lost 4 bases. Germline V lookup: CDR1 MGHRA, CDR2 YSYEKL. CDR3 length: 19 amino acids. CDR3 nucleotide sequence: TGCGCCAGCAGCCAAGAACGGAGCGGGAGGGCCGGTCCTCCAGATACGCAGTATTTT. Translation: CASSQERSGRAGPPDTQYF.

This chain connects TRBV5-4 to TRBJ1-1; D gene uncertain. The V gene's germline CDR1 is SGHNT and CDR2 YYREEE (reference sequence). The V and J ends lost 4 bases and 5 bases respectively, with 18 bases between them. The length of the CDR3 is 15 residues. In DNA, the CDR3 is TGTGCCAGCAGCCATGCGAGTCCTGGGAGGACTGAAGCTTTCTTT. This translates into CASSHASPGRTEAFF.

The chain is built from TRBV6-4 and TRBJ2-1; possibly TRBD2 for D (6 bases). Germline CDR1 and CDR2: MRHNA and SNTAGT. The CDR3 length is 15 residues. V lost 6 bases and J 8 bases, leaving 20 bases between the germline ends. The DNA of the CDR3 is TGTGCCAGCAGCTTCCTGGAGGGCTCTGGCTATGAGCAGTTCTTC. This translates into CASSFLEGSGYEQFF.

V and J are TRBV19 and TRBJ2-3; the D gene is possibly TRBD2 (5 bases). The CDR3 is made up of 16 amino acids. CDR1 is LNHDA and CDR2 is SQIVND in the germline V gene (reference sequence). The V gene lost 3 bases and the J gene lost 1 base, with 14 bases spanning the gap. The CDR3 sequence: CASSIGGLFGTDTQYF. The CDR3, as DNA: TGTGCCAGTAGTATCGGCGGACTTTTCGGCACAGATACGCAGTATTTT.

CDR3 residues: CASSQVSLAGGQETQYF. The DNA of the CDR3 is TGTGCCAGCAGCCAAGTGAGTCTAGCGGGGGGTCAAGAGACCCAGTACTTC. The chain combines TRBV4-2 with TRBJ2-5; 11 bases fit TRBD2. Trimming cost V 1 base and J 2 bases; bases outside gene matches: 6. CDR3 length: 17 amino acids. Per germline, CDR1 LGHNA and CDR2 YNFKEQ.

J is TRBJ1-2 and V is TRBV5-1; 7 bases agree with TRBD1. Trimming cost V 4 bases and J 8 bases; bases outside gene matches: 11. CDR1 is SGHRS and CDR2 is YFSETQ in the germline V gene. The CDR3 length is 14 residues. CDR3 nucleotide sequence: TGCGCCAGCAGCACGGGCGACAGGGAATACGGCTACACCTTC. This sequence encodes CASSTGDREYGYTF.

The gene calls are TRBV4-1 and TRBJ1-5; the D gene is possibly TRBD1 (5 bases). V lost 6 bases to trimming and J lost 6 bases, with 21 bases between them. CDR1 and CDR2 (germline): MGHRA, YSYEKL. The CDR3 is 16 amino acids. This CDR3 reads CASSPNPGFMSQPQHF. CDR3 DNA: TGCGCCAGCAGTCCCAATCCAGGGTTTATGAGTCAGCCCCAGCATTTT.

The chain has TRBV7-2 and TRBJ1-2; D not certain. The CDR3 sequence is 13 residues long. Trimming removed 5 bases from V and 8 bases from J, with 15 bases in between. CDR1 and CDR2 (germline): SGHTA, FQGNSA. This chain's CDR3 is CASSPYLSGGYTF. Written as DNA, the CDR3 is TGTGCCAGCAGCCCTTATCTGTCGGGAGGCTACACCTTC.

V and J are TRBV19 and TRBJ1-2; 7 bases map to TRBD1. The CDR3 spans 12 residues. The V segment lost 3 bases and the J segment 10 bases; nucleotides outside the gene matches: 5. Germline V gene sequence: CDR1 LNHDA, CDR2 SQIVND (reference sequence). The CDR3 DNA reads TGTGCCAGTAGTATGGACAGGCAAGTCTACACCTTC. Protein sequence: CASSMDRQVYTF.